Below are 27 T cell receptor beta chains sequenced from a single sample in a study of T cells in women clearing cervical HPV infection. Clones were sequenced by immunoSEQ multiplex PCR, and TCRdb holds only the in-frame ones, with some missing. The listing contains 45,000 to 55,000 clones. Sequencing used blood buffy coat. The receptors were sampled from a woman aged 18 to 75 with a cervical HPV16 infection that either progressed to CIN3+ or cleared (not recorded which).

The chain's CDR3 is CAISPRGLASTDTQYF. CDR3 DNA, as far as it was read: TGTGCCATCAGTCCACGAGGACTAGCGTCAACAGATACG. The rearrangement links TRBV10-3 to TRBJ2-3; 9 bases are a match to TRBD2. The read terminates 3 residues ahead of where the CDR3 ends, so the germline J gene completes it. The junction had 9 bases not matched to a gene; V was cut back by 5 bases and J by 3 bases. Germline V lookup: CDR1 ENHRY, CDR2 SYGVKD. The CDR3 has 16 amino acids.

As for this clone: The CDR3 goes on 3 residues after the read ends, and that part is filled in from the germline J gene. J is TRBJ1-2 and V is TRBV19; weak D call: TRBD1 (5 bases). The CDR3 length is 16 residues. V lost 0 bases to trimming and J lost 1 base, with 12 bases between them. Germline V gives CDR1 LNHDA, CDR2 SQIVND (reference sequence). Incomplete CDR3 DNA: TGTGCCAGTAGTATAGAGGGGCCACCTAATAACTATGGC. It encodes CASSIEGPPNNYG. The whole CDR3 sequence reads CASSIEGPPNNYGYTF.

As for this clone: The missing CDR3 end, 3 residues past where the read stops, is filled in from the germline J gene. The V call is TRBV7-9, the J call TRBJ2-2, with a tentative D call TRBD1 (5 bases). The V and J ends lost 2 bases and 4 bases respectively, with 8 bases between them. The CDR3 has 14 residues. CDR1 is SEHNR and CDR2 is FQNEAQ in the germline V gene (reference sequence). This chain's CDR3 is CASSLRQITGELFF. The DNA read from the CDR3 is TGTGCCAGCAGCTTACGACAGATCACCGGGGAG.

Notes on this clone: The CDR3 end is not reached by the read, which stops 3 residues before it; the germline J gene fills it in. The rearrangement uses TRBV6-1 and TRBJ2-1, with TRBD2 as a possible D gene (6 bases). V was cut by 4 bases and J by 8 bases, with 6 bases left in between. CDR3 size: 11 residues. The germline V gene has CDR1 MNHNS and CDR2 SASEGT. Partial CDR3 DNA: TGTGCCAGCAGTGCGGGGGATGAG. This codes for CASSAGDE. The full CDR3 sequence reads CASSAGDEQFF.

About this clone: The sequenced fragment ends 3 residues before the CDR3 boundary, so the rest is inferred from the germline J gene. This chain connects TRBV20-1 to TRBJ1-1, with 12 bases aligning to TRBD1. Germline V lookup: CDR1 DFQATT, CDR2 SNEGSKA (reference sequence). This CDR3 contains 15 residues. The V and J ends lost 3 bases and 7 bases, in that order; junction bases with no gene match: 9. The CDR3 DNA, read in part, is TGCAGTGCTAGTGGGACAGGGGGCCCCTGGGGTGAA. This gives the protein CSASGTGGPWGE. From start to end, the CDR3 is CSASGTGGPWGEAFF.

A remark on this clone: The read terminates 3 residues before the CDR3 end, so the remaining end is supplied by the germline J gene. V gene TRBV6-2 or TRBV6-3 combines with J gene TRBJ1-5; TRBD1 matches 8 bases. Germline V gene lookup returns CDR1 MNHEY and CDR2 SVGEGT. The CDR3 extends over 14 amino acids. With V trimmed by 7 bases and J by 4 bases, 6 bases remained unmatched. CDR3 amino acids: CASKVGQANQPQHF. CDR3 DNA, as far as it was read: TGTGCCAGCAAAGTGGGACAGGCGAATCAGCCC.

For this clone: The sequenced fragment ends 3 residues before the CDR3 boundary, so the rest is inferred from the germline J gene. The V and J genes are TRBV28 and TRBJ1-1; tentative D call: TRBD1 (5 bases). The germline V and J ends were trimmed by 3 bases and 4 bases, with 12 bases remaining between them. The CDR3 loop spans 14 amino acids. Germline loops: CDR1 MDHEN, CDR2 SYDVKM. The CDR3 spells CASSLSGSGTEAFF. Incomplete CDR3 DNA: TGTGCCAGCAGTTTGTCAGGGAGTGGCACTGAA. Using reference TRBV28 and TRBJ1-1 for the parts outside the CDR3, the full variable domain is DVKVTQSSRYLVKRTGEKVFLECVQDMDHENMFWYRQDPGLGLRLIYFSYDVKMKEKGDIPEGYSVSREKKERFSLILESASTNQTSMYLCASSLSGSGTEAFFGQGTRLTVV.

Worth noting for this clone: Read data end 3 residues before the CDR3 end; the end is taken from the germline J gene. This chain links TRBV7-8 with TRBJ1-6; D not resolved. The CDR3 extends over 17 amino acids. V lost 5 bases to trimming and J lost 7 bases, with 21 bases between them. Germline CDR1 reads SGHVS; CDR2 reads FQNEAQ. CDR3 in amino acids: CASSLSQSRVGNSPLHF. The sequenced CDR3 bases are TGTGCCAGCAGCCTCTCCCAGTCCCGAGTAGGGAATTCACCC.

Points on this clone: The read comes to an end 3 residues before the CDR3 does, leaving the germline J gene to fill in the end. The rearrangement joins TRBV24-1 to TRBJ2-7, with D maybe TRBD2 (6 bases). Trimming took 7 bases from V and 4 from J, leaving 16 bases between them. The CDR3 is 14 residues long. The germline gives CDR1 KGHDR, CDR2 SFDVKD. The CDR3 here is CATSLTGEPYEQYF. CDR3 bases read: TGTGCCACCAGCCTGACGGGGGAGCCTTACGAG.

As concerns this clone: The read halts 3 residues ahead of the CDR3 end, with the missing end drawn from the germline J gene. The chain carries TRBV7-2 and TRBJ1-5; tentative D call: TRBD1 (6 bases). Germline CDR1 and CDR2: SGHTA and FQGNSA. The CDR3 has 12 amino acids. Trimming took off 6 bases at V and 7 bases at J, with 10 bases between the two ends. This CDR3 is CASRKGQQPQHF. The sequenced part of the CDR3 DNA is TGTGCCAGCAGAAAAGGACAGCAGCCC.

A note on this clone: The read ends 3 residues early relative to the CDR3; the germline J gene fills the gap. The chain employs TRBV30 and TRBJ2-1; 11 bases agree with TRBD2. This CDR3 has 16 amino acids. V lost 3 bases to trimming and J lost 9 bases; unmatched junction nucleotides: 13. The germline gives CDR1 GTSNPN, CDR2 SVGIG (reference sequence). The sequenced CDR3 bases are TGTGCCTGGAGACAAAAGGGTCTAGCGGGGGGTGGTGAG. Its translation is CAWRQKGLAGGGE. The CDR3 in its entirety is CAWRQKGLAGGGEQFF.

Comments on this clone: The read falls 3 residues short of the CDR3 end, and the missing part is taken from the germline J gene. The chain carries TRBV11-2 and TRBJ1-3, with D unclear. The CDR3 contains 13 residues. Deletions cut 5 bases from V and 4 bases from J, with 9 bases between. The germline gives CDR1 SGHAT, CDR2 FQNNGV. CDR3 DNA, as far as it was read: TGTGCCAGCAGCCGCGTGTCCGGAAACACC. Protein: CASSRVSGNT. The full CDR3 is CASSRVSGNTIYF.

In regard to this clone: The CDR3 end falls 3 residues outside the read, so it is completed with the germline J gene. J is TRBJ2-5 and V is TRBV2, with a weak D call TRBD2 (6 bases). Trimming took 1 base from V and 5 from J, leaving 11 bases between them. This CDR3 comprises 14 residues. CDR1 is SNHLY, CDR2 FYNNEI, per germline. This chain's CDR3 is CASSEDTGRETQYF. The covered CDR3 bases are TGTGCCAGCAGTGAAGATACGGGGAGGGAGACC.

Worth noting for this clone: Read data end 3 residues before the CDR3 end; the end is taken from the germline J gene. V usage is TRBV7-9 and J usage is TRBJ1-5, with D maybe TRBD1 (5 bases). Trimming took 5 bases from V and 2 from J, leaving 13 bases between them. The CDR3 runs 15 residues. Looked up from germline, CDR1 is SEHNR and CDR2 is FQNEAQ (reference sequence). The CDR3: CASSPGGTGNQPQHF. The sequenced CDR3 bases are TGTGCCAGCAGCCCCGGGGGTACGGGCAATCAGCCC.

Points on this clone: The read ends 3 residues shy of where the CDR3 ends; the end is completed using the germline J gene. The genes are TRBV19 and TRBJ1-2, with D hard to call. The germline V gene has CDR1 LNHDA and CDR2 SQIVND (reference sequence). Trimming pared 3 bases from V and 3 bases from J, leaving 11 bases between. This CDR3 is 14 amino acids long. The CDR3 bases that were read are TGTGCCAGTAGTATTAAGGCAGACTACTATGGC. Its protein is CASSIKADYYG. The entire CDR3 protein is CASSIKADYYGYTF. The full variable domain, completed using reference TRBV19 and TRBJ1-2, is DGGITQSPKYLFRKEGQNVTLSCEQNLNHDAMYWYRQDPGQGLRLIYYSQIVNDFQKGDIAEGYSVSREKKESFPLTVTSAQKNPTAFYLCASSIKADYYGYTFGSGTRLTVV.

To note about this clone: The observed sequence ends 3 residues before the CDR3 terminus, with the missing tail filled in from the germline J gene. The chain links TRBV5-5 to TRBJ2-5; 8 bases are a match to TRBD1. The CDR3 contains 14 residues. Germline assignment: CDR1 SGHKS and CDR2 YYEKEE (reference sequence). Losses at the gene ends were 4 bases for V and 2 bases for J; bases not matched to a gene: 4. The CDR3 sequence is CASSRQGSQETQYF. Partial CDR3 DNA: TGTGCCAGCAGCCGACAGGGGTCACAAGAGACC. The variable domain in full, completed from reference TRBV5-5 and TRBJ2-5, reads DAGVTQSPTHLIKTRGQQVTLRCSPISGHKSVSWYQQVLGQGPQFIFQYYEKEERGRGNFPDRFSARQFPNYSSELNVNALLLGDSALYLCASSRQGSQETQYFGPGTRLLVL.

Comments on this clone: The read falls 3 residues short of the CDR3 end, and the missing part is taken from the germline J gene. The chain links TRBV2 to TRBJ1-1; 7 nucleotides agree with TRBD1. This CDR3 has 15 residues. Per the germline V gene, CDR1 is SNHLY and CDR2 is FYNNEI. Trimming took 6 bases from V and 2 from J; bases not matched to a gene: 9. The CDR3 bases that were read are TGTGCCAGCAGACCTCGGGGACAGCAAAACACTGAA. Encoded protein: CASRPRGQQNTE. The CDR3 in its entirety is CASRPRGQQNTEAFF.

Of note for this clone: The read halts 3 residues ahead of the CDR3 end, with the missing end drawn from the germline J gene. The V and J genes are TRBV20-1 and TRBJ2-7; possible D gene TRBD1, 5 bases. Germline loops: CDR1 DFQATT, CDR2 SNEGSKA (reference sequence). The ends were cut back, 5 bases at V and 3 bases at J, with 17 bases in the middle. The CDR3 runs to 14 residues. The CDR3 sequence: CSAEKVETVYEQYF. Partial CDR3 DNA: TGCAGTGCTGAGAAAGTCGAGACAGTCTACGAG.

A remark on this clone: The read ends 3 residues shy of where the CDR3 ends; the end is completed using the germline J gene. The V gene is TRBV7-9, the J gene TRBJ2-7, with 10 bases identical to TRBD2. With V trimmed by 7 bases and J by 3 bases, 9 bases remained unmatched. Per the germline V gene, CDR1 is SEHNR and CDR2 is FQNEAQ (reference sequence). The CDR3 length is 15 residues. Incomplete CDR3 DNA: TGTGCCAGCACCTTGGGTAGCGGGAGGAACTACGAG. Protein: CASTLGSGRNYE. The full CDR3 protein is CASTLGSGRNYEQYF.

Remarks on this clone: Read sequence stops 3 residues before the CDR3 end, and the germline J gene provides the missing end. This chain uses TRBV20-1 with TRBJ1-3; maybe TRBD1 (5 bases). This CDR3 has 14 residues. V shed 5 bases and J shed 0 bases, with 11 bases lying between them. Germline V gives CDR1 DFQATT, CDR2 SNEGSKA (reference sequence). CDR3 residues: CSAPETVSGNTIYF. Partial CDR3 DNA: TGCAGTGCTCCCGAGACAGTCTCTGGAAACACC.

Concerning this clone: Sequencing ends 3 residues short of the CDR3 end; the germline J gene provides the rest. This chain uses TRBV20-1 with TRBJ2-5, with TRBD2 identical over 7 bases. Germline V gene lookup returns CDR1 DFQATT and CDR2 SNEGSKA (reference sequence). V shed 1 base and J 1 base; nucleotides not matched to a gene: 12. CDR3 length equals 17 residues. The sequenced part of the CDR3 DNA is TGCAGTGCTAGAGCGGGTTACGCGGGAGACCGCCAAGAGACC. Its translation is CSARAGYAGDRQET. Given in full, the CDR3 is CSARAGYAGDRQETQYF.

Details on this clone: Sequencing ends 3 residues short of the CDR3 end; the germline J gene provides the rest. V is TRBV7-3 and J is TRBJ2-1, with D possibly being TRBD2 (7 bases). V was trimmed by 3 bases and J by 6 bases, leaving 15 bases between them. CDR3 size: 15 residues. Germline assignment: CDR1 SGHTA and CDR2 FQGTGA. CDR3 sequence reads: CASSFRGGPINEQFF. Partial CDR3 DNA: TGTGCCAGCAGCTTTAGGGGGGGGCCCATCAATGAG.

With regard to this clone: Read sequence stops 3 residues before the CDR3 end, and the germline J gene provides the missing end. This chain uses TRBV28 with TRBJ1-2, with a weak D call TRBD1 (5 bases). The V end was cut by 9 bases, the J end by 1 base, with 12 bases between. The CDR3 spans 13 residues. Germline lookup yields CDR1 MDHEN and CDR2 SYDVKM. CDR3 bases read: TGTGCCAGTGACGAAGGGGTTAACTATGGC. Protein sequence: CASDEGVNYG. The full CDR3 reads CASDEGVNYGYTF.

A word on this clone: The read ends 3 residues shy of where the CDR3 ends; the end is completed using the germline J gene. This chain uses TRBV28 with TRBJ2-5; 11 bases are a match to TRBD1. The CDR3 runs 15 residues. The J segment lost 5 bases and the V segment lost 3 bases, leaving 5 bases of the junction unmatched. Germline V gives CDR1 MDHEN, CDR2 SYDVKM. This chain's CDR3 is CASSFSDRGRETQYF. CDR3 DNA (partial): TGTGCCAGCAGTTTCTCGGACAGGGGGCGGGAGACC.

To note about this clone: The CDR3 end falls 3 residues outside the read, so it is completed with the germline J gene. The rearrangement joins TRBV11-2 to TRBJ2-7; 10 positions match TRBD2. CDR1 is SGHAT, CDR2 FQNNGV, per germline. The CDR3 consists of 14 residues. The V gene end was trimmed by 2 bases and the J gene end by 3 bases; junction bases not matched to a gene: 1. The CDR3 DNA, read in part, is TGTGCCAGCAGCTTACTAGCGGGAGACTACGAG. Protein sequence: CASSLLAGDYE. In full, the CDR3 reads CASSLLAGDYEQYF.

Concerning this clone itself: The CDR3 is cut off 3 residues early in the read; its end comes from the germline J gene. The chain combines TRBV18 with TRBJ2-5; D perhaps matches TRBD2 (6 bases). The CDR3 contains 14 residues. Germline-derived CDR1 and CDR2 are KGHSH and LQKENI. V dropped 3 bases and J dropped 4 bases, with 12 bases sitting between them. CDR3 bases read: TGTGCCAGCTCACCGTTCGCGGGGAGAGAGACC. This translates into CASSPFAGRET. The CDR3, in full, reads CASSPFAGRETQYF.

The DNA read from the CDR3 is TGTGCCTGGAACCGGGACAGGGGGATTTCCACCGGGGAG. It encodes CAWNRDRGISTGE. The complete CDR3 reads CAWNRDRGISTGELFF. This chain links TRBV30 with TRBJ2-2; 11 bases fit TRBD1. The read halts 3 residues ahead of the CDR3 end, with the missing end drawn from the germline J gene. CDR1 GTSNPN and CDR2 SVGIG come from the germline V gene (reference sequence). CDR3 length: 16 amino acids. The junction had 8 bases not matched to a gene; V was cut back by 4 bases and J by 4 bases. Based on the CDR3 plus reference TRBV30 and TRBJ2-2, the full variable domain is SQTIHQWPATLVQPVGSPLSLECTVEGTSNPNLYWYRQAAGRGLQLLFYSVGIGQISSEVPQNLSASRPQDRQFILSSKKLLLSDSGFYLCAWNRDRGISTGELFFGEGSRLTVL.